This T cell receptor (beta chain) derives from a study of T cell responses to AZD1222 COVID-19 vaccine. Overall study results and limits: Repertoire sampling happened only post peak T cell response. At baseline, seropositivity was found in only a handful of AZD1222 recipients.

Regarding this clone: The antigen remains undetermined.

The CDR3 totals 14 residues. V lost 7 bases to trimming and J lost 1 base, with 13 bases between them. Germline-derived CDR1 and CDR2 are SEHNR and FQNEAQ (reference sequence). Data came from immunoSEQ multiplex PCR; TCRdb stores just in-frame clones and leaves some out. This sample has 55,000 to 80,000 clones; roughly 84% occur once, and the top ten carry 9.8%. The origin of this receptor is an adult in good health. The sample was peripheral blood, taken on day 0 of AZD1222 vaccination. The gene calls are TRBV7-9 and TRBJ1-1; D gene ambiguous. CDR3 DNA: TGTGCCAGCACCCTCTCTATTTCGAACACTGAAGCTTTCTTT. Protein product: CASTLSISNTEAFF.